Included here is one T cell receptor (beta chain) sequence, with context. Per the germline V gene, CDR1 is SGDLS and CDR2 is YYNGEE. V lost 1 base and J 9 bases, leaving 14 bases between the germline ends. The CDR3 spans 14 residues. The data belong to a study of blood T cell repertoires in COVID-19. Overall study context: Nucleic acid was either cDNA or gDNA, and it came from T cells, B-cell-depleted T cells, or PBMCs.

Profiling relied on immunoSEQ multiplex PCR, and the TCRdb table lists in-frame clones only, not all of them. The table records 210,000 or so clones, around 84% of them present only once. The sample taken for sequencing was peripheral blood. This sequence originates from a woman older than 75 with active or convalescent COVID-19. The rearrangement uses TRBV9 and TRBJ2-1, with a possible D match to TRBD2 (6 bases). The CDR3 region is CASSVLLIGSEQFF. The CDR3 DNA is TGTGCCAGCAGCGTACTACTAATCGGGAGTGAGCAGTTCTTC.